This TCR beta chain was observed in a study of T cells in Graves' hyperthyroidism and ophthalmopathy (dated by TCRdb to the late 2010s). Regarding the research as a whole: Peripheral blood samples were taken at the time of initial diagnosis, prior to any treatment. A discovery cohort of about 95 patients, 43 with Graves' ophthalmopathy and about 58 with stable Graves' hyperthyroidism, was used to find distinguishing TCR V-J signatures. The approximately 90 discovery patients were randomly split 7:3 into training and test sets. According to the paper, TCR Vbeta CDR3 sequencing was carried out on about 140 peripheral blood samples, which came from approximately 41 ophthalmopathy, fewer than 80 hyperthyroidism and roughly 17 progressor patients. Prospective prediction of ophthalmopathy was tested in an independent validation cohort consisting of 18 hyperthyroidism patients and around 17 patients who later progressed to ophthalmopathy. After sampling, hyperthyroidism patients received methimazole starting at 30 mg daily, and ophthalmopathy patients received high-dose intravenous methylprednisolone. Thyroid tissue and blood T-cell repertoires from six Graves' hyperthyroidism patients were also compared in the study. What the research found in general, with its limitations: A model built on a 13 V-J signature distinguished ophthalmopathy from stable hyperthyroidism, reaching approximately 89% sensitivity and 81.08% specificity in cross-validation and 80%/75% in testing. Most expanded thyroid clonotypes (frequency above 0.001) were also detected in blood, a finding suggesting that blood repertoires may reflect thyroid immune responses. No statistical method was used to fix the sample size in advance, and group allocation was not hidden from the investigators. In validation, the model predicted progression to ophthalmopathy with over 65% sensitivity and around 72% specificity, a median of around six months before onset.

Amplification of TCR beta CDR3 regions was carried out from RNA transcripts. The TCR CDR3 was subjected to a first round of RT-PCR using the HTBI primer set and the Qiagen OneStep RT-PCR kit. A second multiplex PCR round built the libraries, followed by size selection and purification. Paired-end sequencing of the libraries was performed with 100 bp reads on an Illumina HiSeq2000. On the study's bioinformatics: Raw data were processed with SOAPnuke, discarding reads with adapters, uncalled bases, mean Phred below 15, or no exact constant-primer or identifier match. High-quality paired reads were merged with COPE v1.2.5, and unique nucleotide sequences were defined as clonotypes. MiTCR v1.1 was used to align the clonotypes against IMGT TRBV, TRBD and TRBJ reference segments. Analysis was restricted to V-J combinations with a frequency above 0.0001, which covered over 98% of repertoires. A TCS score was defined as the ratio between F50 (clonal expansion) and ExV (chaos), using BLOSUM62-based TCRdist between CDR3 peptides within each V-J. Welch's t-statistics and random forest reduced fewer than 600 V-J features to 13, which were used in a naive Bayes classifier (R e1071). The raw public data were reprocessed by TCRdb itself: fastp quality trimming at Q25, MiXCR clonotype calling, in-frame beta chains only. Rows with one shared CDR3 protein collapse into an entry with the most common genes and DNA. The V and J calls reflect TCRdb's pipeline rather than the authors' work. The sample includes 350,000 to 450,000 distinct CDR3 sequences, with roughly 17% observed a single time. Of the sample, around a third falls within the top ten clones.

Hyperthyroidism patients were newly diagnosed, had a disease duration of under 2 months, and were aged 18 to 65 years. Patients with uncontrolled infections, other autoimmune diseases, pregnancy or lactation were excluded. Diagnoses were established on the basis of clinical symptoms, serum thyroxine and TRAb, thyroid ultrasound, and orbital computed tomography. Blood from progressor patients was drawn when they were first diagnosed with hyperthyroidism, before any ophthalmopathy symptoms appeared. PBMCs were separated from around 9.1 ml of fresh peripheral blood using Ficoll-Paque density gradient centrifugation. Patients classed as progressors first received a Graves' hyperthyroidism diagnosis and then went on to develop ophthalmopathy during follow-up. Trizol reagent was used to extract total RNA, and RNA quality was then checked on an Agilent 2100 Bioanalyzer. Note on this clonotype: Which antigen it targets is not known. No base qualities exist here, and no much larger clone lies one base off it.

Source material: blood. The TCR originated in a woman aged 30 to 39 with Graves' hyperthyroidism that later progressed to Graves' ophthalmopathy.

The CDR3 has the sequence CASSQENRGTGELFF. The nucleotide sequence reads TGTGCCAGCAGCCAAGAGAATAGGGGAACCGGGGAGCTGTTTTTT. The chain couples TRBV4-2 to TRBJ2-2; TRBD1 could be the D gene, as 5 bases match. The germline V gene supplies CDR1 LGHNA and CDR2 YNFKEQ. V was cut back by 0 bases and J by 5 bases, leaving a gap of 10 bases between them. Spanning cysteine to phenylalanine, the CDR3 consists of 15 amino acids. Only the CDR3 part of the read is kept: 45 bases, read in frame from the first base.